The clone carrying this T cell receptor (beta chain) has just a few counts. The data were taken from a study of response to subunit inactivated influenza vaccine. The CDR3 has 15 residues. The V gene lost 1 base and the J gene lost 14 bases, with 21 bases spanning the gap. Germline values: CDR1 SGHTA, CDR2 FQGNSA. TCRdb re-called the RT-PCR reads through MiXCR, storing one row per CDR3 protein. This sample has about 190,000 distinct CDR3 sequences, with around 15% found just once. The source was CD8+ T cells sorted from PBMCs, collected 5 days after vaccination. The chain couples TRBV7-2 to TRBJ2-1; D may be TRBD2 (7 bases). The receptor comes from a man in his fifties who received an inactivated influenza vaccine. The CDR3 here is CASSLEGGGPGWKFF. The CDR3 bases are TGTGCCAGCAGCTTAGAGGGGGGGGGTCCGGGTTGGAAGTTCTTC. The full variable domain, in which reference TRBV7-2 and TRBJ2-1 provide the parts outside the CDR3, is GAGVSQSPSNKVTEKGKDVELRCDPISGHTALYWYRQSLGQGLEFLIYFQGNSAPDKSGLPSDRFSAERTGGSVSTLTIQRTQQEDSAVYLCASSLEGGGPGWKFFGPGTRLTVL.